This T cell receptor (beta chain) was captured by sequencing in a study of metastatic and nonmetastatic thyroid tumors (dated by TCRdb to 2020 to 2022). Looking at the study overall: Repertoires were compared across peripheral blood and tumor or nodule tissue samples from malignant and benign thyroid patients. Findings and caveats that apply to the study as a whole: In both blood and tumor samples, TCR beta diversity was reported to be significantly higher in malignant tumors than in benign nodules.

As regards this clone: This clone's antigen is unknown. Per-base quality was not reported, and no clone a single base away is much larger than it.

Library method: PCR. The sample was run on an Illumina HiSeq 4000. High-throughput sequencing was used to profile the CDR3 region of the TCR beta-chain in every patient. The study's own analysis went as follows. A classifier to discriminate distant-metastatic papillary thyroid cancer patients was built from CDR3 differences across clinicopathological groups. The Shannon index was used to measure repertoire diversity, and the Morisita-Horn index was used to measure how similar tumor and blood repertoires were. The raw public reads went through TCRdb reprocessing: fastp at Q25, MiXCR clone calling, in-frame beta chains kept. None of the V and J calls come from the authors' own analysis; TCRdb made them. The sample yields around 34,000 clones; around 16% were counted once. Roughly a fifth of the sample comes from the top ten. No patient had received any treatment before thyroid surgery. Patient clinical samples collected from about 2011 to 2018 were retrospectively analysed using T-cell receptor beta sequencing.

The source is a male donor with papillary thyroid cancer or a benign thyroid nodule (not recorded which). Some clones in this sample may be carry-over from other donors' samples. Sequencing input: blood.

The sequence in DNA is TGCGCCAGCAGCTTGGAAGGGACTTACGAGCAGTACTTC. Its protein is CASSLEGTYEQYF. The rearrangement joined TRBV5-1 to TRBJ2-7; possibly the D gene is TRBD2, per 6 matching bases. The CDR3, from cysteine to phenylalanine, totals 13 residues. The kept DNA is CDR3 alone, 39 bases in frame from the first base. Relative to germline, V is 0 bases shorter and J is 4 bases shorter, with 8 bases between their ends. The germline V gene sets CDR1 to SGHRS and CDR2 to YFSETQ. Joined to the reference TRBV5-1 and TRBJ2-7 proteins, this CDR3 gives the full variable domain: KAGVTQTPRYLIKTRGQQVTLSCSPISGHRSVSWYQQTPGQGLQFLFEYFSETQRNKGNFPGRFSGRQFSNSRSEMNVSTLELGDSALYLCASSLEGTYEQYFGPGTRLTVT.